These 17 T cell receptor beta chains were sequenced from one sample in a study of blood T cell repertoires in COVID-19. The table came from immunoSEQ multiplex PCR; TCRdb's copy has only in-frame clones and leaves some out. The repertoire includes tens of thousands of clones, approximately 80% of them detected once, and approximately 6% sits in the top ten. Sequences were obtained from peripheral blood. The receptor source for this set is a man between 65 and 80 years old with COVID-19, enrolled during active disease.

The chain combines TRBV19 with TRBJ1-1; the D is unclear. The CDR3 loop spans 13 amino acids. Deletions cut 3 bases from V and 0 bases from J, with 5 bases between. CDR1 is LNHDA, CDR2 SQIVND, per germline (reference sequence). Written as DNA, the CDR3 is TGTGCCAGTAGTATTTCGGTGAACACTGAAGCTTTCTTT. It encodes CASSISVNTEAFF.

The J gene is TRBJ1-1, the V gene TRBV11-3; 9 nucleotides align to TRBD1. The CDR3 runs to 17 residues. J was trimmed by 3 bases and V by 6 bases; bases with no gene match: 14. Looked up from germline, CDR1 is SGHNT and CDR2 is YENEEA. CDR3 amino acids: CASSPRQGEWTDTEAFF. CDR3 in DNA: TGTGCCAGCAGTCCTAGACAGGGGGAATGGACAGACACTGAAGCTTTCTTT.

This chain links TRBV11-2 with TRBJ2-7; D is perhaps TRBD2 (5 bases). Looked up from germline, CDR1 is SGHAT and CDR2 is FQNNGV. The CDR3 has 12 amino acids. V lost 5 bases to trimming and J lost 6 bases, with 11 bases between them. Here the CDR3 reads CASSLTSIEQYF. As DNA, the CDR3 is TGTGCCAGCAGCCTTACTAGTATCGAGCAGTACTTC.

This clone has just one count. V and J are TRBV2 and TRBJ1-1; a possible D gene is TRBD1 (5 bases). Trimming shortened V by 7 bases and J by 4 bases, and 19 bases separated the two germline ends. Germline V CDR1 and CDR2: SNHLY, FYNNEI. This CDR3 region has 15 residues. In nucleotides, the CDR3 is TGTGCCAGCACCGACGGGGGGAGGTGGAGCACTGAAGCTTTCTTT. Translating it yields CASTDGGRWSTEAFF.

The V and J genes are TRBV9 and TRBJ1-2; perhaps TRBD1 as D (5 bases). Germline V lookup: CDR1 SGDLS, CDR2 YYNGEE. The CDR3 has 14 amino acids. V gave up 7 bases and J gave up 1 base, with 14 bases separating them. CDR3 loop: CASGPDGHNYGYTF. The CDR3 bases are TGTGCCAGCGGTCCCGACGGACATAACTATGGCTACACCTTC. Together with reference TRBV9 and TRBJ1-2, the CDR3 gives the full variable domain: DSGVTQTPKHLITATGQRVTLRCSPRSGDLSVYWYQQSLDQGLQFLIQYYNGEERAKGNILERFSAQQFPDLHSELNLSSLELGDSALYFCASGPDGHNYGYTFGSGTRLTVV.

Only a few counts were recorded for this clone. The chain is built from TRBV2 and TRBJ2-2; the match to TRBD2 covers 12 bases. The germline CDR1 and CDR2 sequences are SNHLY and FYNNEI. This CDR3 has 17 amino acids. The J segment lost 6 bases and the V segment lost 6 bases, leaving 11 bases of the junction unmatched. CDR3 DNA: TGTGCCAGCAGGTCTGTTCCTAGCGGGAGGGCCCCCGGGGAGCTGTTTTTT. Amino acid sequence: CASRSVPSGRAPGELFF.

The rearrangement links TRBV15 to TRBJ2-7, with D maybe TRBD2 (6 bases). The germline V and J ends were trimmed by 1 base and 5 bases, with 15 bases remaining between them. Germline V gives CDR1 LNHNV, CDR2 YYDKDF (reference sequence). The CDR3 loop spans 15 amino acids. The CDR3 spells CATSRGDSDTDEQYF. The CDR3 coding sequence is TGTGCCACCAGCAGAGGGGACTCTGATACCGACGAGCAGTACTTC.

In DNA, the CDR3 is TGTGCCACCAAAGGGACTAGCGGGACTGAGCAGTTCTTC. Encoded protein: CATKGTSGTEQFF. The rearrangement joins TRBV24-1 to TRBJ2-1, with 13 bases fitting TRBD2. V shed 8 bases, J shed 9 bases, and the junction held 3 bases outside the gene matches. Germline V lookup: CDR1 KGHDR, CDR2 SFDVKD. The CDR3 has 13 amino acids.

The chain carries TRBV28 and TRBJ1-5, with 7 bases fitting TRBD1. J lost 6 bases, V lost 5 bases, and 1 base had no gene match. This CDR3 spans 12 amino acids. The germline gives CDR1 MDHEN, CDR2 SYDVKM. For the CDR3, the DNA is TGTGCCAGCAGTGGGACAGCTCAGCCCCAGCATTTT. It translates to CASSGTAQPQHF.

V gene TRBV7-2 combines with J gene TRBJ2-3; D is ambiguous. Germline assignment: CDR1 SGHTA and CDR2 FQGNSA. The V gene lost 6 bases and the J gene lost 2 bases, with 12 bases spanning the gap. The CDR3 contains 14 residues. CDR3 amino acids: CASSSWQVTDTQYF. The DNA for the CDR3 is TGTGCCAGCAGTTCGTGGCAGGTCACAGATACGCAGTATTTT.

The V gene is TRBV10-2, the J gene TRBJ2-1; 8 positions agree with TRBD1. V was clipped by 6 bases and J by 0 bases; unmatched bases: 19. The germline gives CDR1 WSHSY, CDR2 SAAADI. The CDR3 length is 20 residues. CDR3 amino acids: CASSKYKDRAGLSSYNEQFF. CDR3 DNA: TGCGCCAGCAGCAAATATAAGGACAGGGCCGGATTGAGCTCCTACAATGAGCAGTTCTTC.

This chain joins TRBV3-1 (or the pseudogene TRBV3-2) and TRBJ2-1; possibly TRBD2 for D (6 bases). Germline CDR1 LGHDT, CDR2 YNNKEL (reference sequence). The CDR3 is made up of 16 amino acids. V shed 3 bases and J shed 2 bases, with 14 bases lying between them. CDR3 residues: CASSHQERRAYNEQFF. The DNA for the CDR3 is TGTGCCAGCAGCCACCAGGAGCGGAGGGCCTACAATGAGCAGTTCTTC.

The CDR3 sequence: CASRPLAGNTGELFF. CDR3 bases: TGTGCCAGCCGCCCACTAGCGGGAAACACCGGGGAGCTGTTTTTT. This chain joins TRBV27 and TRBJ2-2; 10 bases agree with TRBD2. The length of the CDR3 is 15 residues. Germline V gives CDR1 MNHEY, CDR2 SMNVEV (reference sequence). J was trimmed by 2 bases and V by 8 bases; bases with no gene match: 5.

This sequence joins TRBV6-5 and TRBJ2-3; D gene uncertain. CDR1 and CDR2 (germline): MNHEY, SVGAGI. This CDR3 spans 15 amino acids. V lost 0 bases and J lost 0, with 7 bases in between. The CDR3 DNA sequence: TGTGCCAGCAGTTACTCCACGGTTAGCACAGATACGCAGTATTTT. It codes for CASSYSTVSTDTQYF.

CDR3 residues: CASRPGVASNEQFF. As DNA, the CDR3 is TGTGCCAGCAGGCCCGGAGTAGCGTCCAATGAGCAGTTCTTC. The chain couples TRBV9 to TRBJ2-1; possibly TRBD2 for D (5 bases). The V and J ends lost 5 bases and 6 bases respectively, with 15 bases between them. CDR3 length equals 14 residues. Germline assignment: CDR1 SGDLS and CDR2 YYNGEE.

This clone appeared a few times. This chain links TRBV4-3 with TRBJ2-7, with 7 nucleotides matching TRBD2. The V and J ends lost 0 bases and 1 base, in that order; junction bases with no gene match: 6. Looked up from germline, CDR1 is LGHNA and CDR2 is YSLEER. The CDR3 contains 16 residues. The CDR3, as DNA: TGCGCCAGCAGCCAAGATATGGCGGGAGTATCCTACGAGCAGTACTTC. Residues: CASSQDMAGVSYEQYF.

This clone was observed a few times. The CDR3 DNA reads TGCGCCAGCAGCCAAGGACTCGGGGTAGACTATGGCTACACCTTC. It encodes CASSQGLGVDYGYTF. The genes are TRBV4-3 and TRBJ1-2; D not resolved. The CDR3 sequence is 15 residues long. The germline V and J ends were trimmed by 1 base and 3 bases, with 12 bases remaining between them. Germline V gene sequence: CDR1 LGHNA, CDR2 YSLEER.